The sequence of this T cell receptor beta chain was determined in a study of persistence of HIV-infected CD4 T cells. Study summary: The sample holds CD4+ T cells responsive to CMV or HIV-1 Gag. The study, taken as a whole, reports: The rare CMV-responding cells with HIV-1 proviruses were not separately TCR-sequenced. Proviral oligoclonality tracked with TCR oligoclonality within the same sorted cells.

This was the immunoSEQ version 4 assay in survey mode. Clones were read by immunoSEQ multiplex PCR, and TCRdb kept only the in-frame ones, dropping some. The sample lists approximately 30,000 clones; roughly 87% were seen once. Cells were stimulated with CMV-infected fibroblast lysates at about 10 ug/mL. Memory cells lacking CD40L and CD69 with high CD45RO were sorted. Donors had CD4+ T cell counts above 400 cells/uL and were CMV-seropositive. With respect to this clone: The antigen is undetermined.

Per germline, CDR1 SGHDT and CDR2 YYEEEE. V gave up 2 bases and J gave up 1 base, with 15 bases separating them. The CDR3 runs 16 residues. The source was CD4+ T cells sorted from PBMCs after approximately 20-hour stimulation, collected from a patient who received antiretroviral therapy. This receptor was taken from an adult woman with HIV who was CMV-seropositive. The chain joins TRBV5-6 to TRBJ2-5; D perhaps matches TRBD1 (5 bases). CDR3 loop: CASSLRGSRFQETQYF. The CDR3, as DNA: TGTGCCAGCAGCTTAAGGGGATCCCGATTCCAAGAGACCCAGTACTTC.